The TCR beta chain described here comes from a study of breast tumors, draining lymph nodes, adjacent tissues. Broader study findings: Data only fit, rather than demonstrated, lymph node origin of most tumor T cells. Compared with basal-like, luminal-like tumors shared significantly more repertoire with nontumor tissue. Tumors had less TCR diversity than lymph nodes, more than nontumor tissue.

Breast cancer patients provided tissue from their axillary draining lymph nodes. The sample holds many counts of this clonotype. The target antigen is unknown. TCRdb independently ran MiXCR on the multiplex PCR reads; one entry per CDR3 protein. The sample lists 270,000 or so distinct CDR3 sequences, roughly 30% occurring once. This CDR3 has 13 residues. V dropped 5 bases and J dropped 2 bases, with 9 bases sitting between them. CDR1 is SNHLY, CDR2 FYNNEI, per germline. This receptor was obtained from a female donor with breast cancer. Some clones in this sample may be carry-over from other donors' samples. The chain links TRBV2 to TRBJ2-5; no clear D gene. The sequenced sample consisted of axillary lymph node tissue. The CDR3 loop reads CASSPRVQETQYF. CDR3 in DNA: TGTGCCAGCAGTCCCAGAGTACAAGAGACCCAGTACTTC. The full variable domain, rest sourced from reference TRBV2 and TRBJ2-5, is EPEVTQTPSHQVTQMGQEVILRCVPISNHLYFYWYRQILGQKVEFLVSFYNNEISEKSEIFDDQFSVERPDGSNFTLKIRSTKLEDSAMYFCASSPRVQETQYFGPGTRLLVL.